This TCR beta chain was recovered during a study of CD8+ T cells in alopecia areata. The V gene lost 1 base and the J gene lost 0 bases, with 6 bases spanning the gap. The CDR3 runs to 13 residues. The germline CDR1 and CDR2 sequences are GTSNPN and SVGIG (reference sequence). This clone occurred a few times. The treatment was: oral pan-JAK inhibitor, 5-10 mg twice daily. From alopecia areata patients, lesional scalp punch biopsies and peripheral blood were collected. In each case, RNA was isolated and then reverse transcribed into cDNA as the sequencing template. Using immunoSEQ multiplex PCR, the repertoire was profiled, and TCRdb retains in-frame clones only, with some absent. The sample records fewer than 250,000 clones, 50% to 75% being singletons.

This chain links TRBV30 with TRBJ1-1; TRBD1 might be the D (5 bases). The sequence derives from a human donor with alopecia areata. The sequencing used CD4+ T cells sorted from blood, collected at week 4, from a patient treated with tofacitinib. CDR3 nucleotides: TGTGCCTGGAGTGGACAGATGAACACTGAAGCTTTCTTT. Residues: CAWSGQMNTEAFF.